One sample yielded the 9 T cell receptor beta chains listed below, sequenced in a study of T cells in Graves' hyperthyroidism and ophthalmopathy. Amplified TCR beta CDR3 regions came from RNA transcripts. The HTBI primer set was used in a first-round RT-PCR of the TCR CDR3. One entry per CDR3 protein results from TCRdb running MiXCR on the multiplex PCR reads. The repertoire has about 740,000 distinct CDR3 sequences, 12% to 15% of them found once; the top ten carry roughly a tenth. What was sequenced was blood. The receptors were gathered from a woman under 30 with Graves' hyperthyroidism.

This clonotype was recorded at least ten times. The chain joins TRBV19 to TRBJ1-1, with D possibly being TRBD1 (6 bases). The V gene lost 4 bases and the J gene lost 5 bases, with 17 bases spanning the gap. This CDR3 contains 15 residues. CDR1 LNHDA and CDR2 SQIVND come from the germline V gene (reference sequence). The CDR3 is CASSRPFAGETEAFF. Here the CDR3 DNA reads TGTGCCAGTAGTAGACCTTTTGCAGGGGAGACTGAAGCTTTCTTT.

This clonotype was found a few times. The chain joins TRBV29-1 to TRBJ2-3, with D unresolved. The CDR3 has 11 amino acids. Trimming shortened V by 8 bases and J by 5 bases, and 11 bases separated the two germline ends. CDR1 is SQVTM, CDR2 ANQGSEA, per germline. CDR3 protein: CSLNLGDTQYF. The CDR3 DNA follows: TGCAGCCTCAACTTGGGAGATACGCAGTATTTT.

At least ten counts were recorded for this clonotype. This chain links TRBV6-1 with TRBJ1-5; 8 nucleotides align to TRBD1. Germline lookup yields CDR1 MNHNS and CDR2 SASEGT. The CDR3 has 15 residues. The J segment lost 5 bases and the V segment lost 2 bases, leaving 5 bases of the junction unmatched. CDR3 sequence (DNA): TGTGCCAGCAGTGAAATGGACAGGGCGGATCAGCCCCAGCATTTT. This gives the protein CASSEMDRADQPQHF.

At least ten counts were recorded for this clonotype. One junction end disagrees with the germline gene, perhaps due to a read error. Written as DNA, the CDR3 is TGCGCCAGCAGTTTGGGGGAGACCAGCGGGAGAGGGACCCAGTACTTC. The encoded protein is CASSLGETSGRGTQYF. The rearrangement joins TRBV5-1 to TRBJ2-5; 8 bases are shared with TRBD2. CDR3 length equals 16 residues. CDR1 and CDR2 from the germline V gene are SGHRS and YFSETQ.

The chain recombines TRBV27 with TRBJ1-5; TRBD1 matches at 8 bases. V trimming: 6 bases; J trimming: 5 bases; junction bases outside the gene matches: 3. The germline V gene encodes CDR1 MNHEY and CDR2 SMNVEV (reference sequence). The CDR3 spans 13 residues. The DNA of the CDR3 is TGTGCCAGCAGGACAGGGGTTGATCAGCCCCAGCATTTT. Translating gives CASRTGVDQPQHF.

This clonotype was counted at least ten times. The chain is built from TRBV11-3 and TRBJ2-7; no clear D gene. The ends were cut back, 2 bases at V and 3 bases at J, with 8 bases in the middle. The CDR3 is made up of 13 amino acids. The germline V gene has CDR1 SGHNT and CDR2 YENEEA. The CDR3 reads CASSLRRGYEQYF. In nucleotides, the CDR3 is TGTGCCAGCAGCTTAAGACGAGGCTACGAGCAGTACTTC.

The gene calls are TRBV6-1 and TRBJ2-2, with D possibly TRBD1 on 6 matching bases. V lost 6 bases and J 5 bases, leaving 10 bases between the germline ends. The CDR3 runs to 13 residues. Germline CDR1 is MNHNS and CDR2 is SASEGT. The CDR3 reads CASRTTGTGELFF. CDR3 nucleotide sequence: TGTGCCAGCAGGACGACAGGTACCGGGGAGCTGTTTTTT.

The chain recombines TRBV19 with TRBJ1-6, with D unclear. Germline CDR1 reads LNHDA; CDR2 reads SQIVND (reference sequence). Between the trimmed V and J ends, which lost 3 bases and 9 bases, there was a span of 15 bases. The CDR3 spans 15 residues. Here the CDR3 DNA reads TGTGCCAGTAGTATCGGCCATGTTGGGGTTTCACCCCTCCACTTT. As protein: CASSIGHVGVSPLHF.

V is TRBV7-9 and J is TRBJ2-7, with 7 bases that match TRBD1. The V gene end was trimmed by 4 bases and the J gene end by 0 bases; junction bases not matched to a gene: 12. This CDR3 has 17 residues. CDR1 is SEHNR, CDR2 FQNEAQ, per germline (reference sequence). The CDR3 DNA is TGTGCCAGCAGCTCACCCCCGACAGGGAATGGCTCCTACGAGCAGTACTTC. Its translation is CASSSPPTGNGSYEQYF.